A selection of T cell receptor beta chains follows, all from one sample in a study of PD-L1 blockade in urothelial cancer. Using immunoSEQ multiplex PCR, the repertoire was profiled, and TCRdb retains in-frame clones only, with some absent. Among some 66,000 clones, about 86% were seen once, and the ten largest hold around 14%. The sequencing here drew on PBMCs, taken around atezolizumab (anti-PD-L1) treatment. These TCRs come from a man aged 55 to 70 with urothelial cancer. Each CDR3 is given without its conserved first and last residue. Clone size appears in some rows only: once, few, many, or a class for an expanded clone.

abundance	v_gene	j_gene	CDR3aa
NA	TRBV6-5	TRBJ2-1	ASSYRPGDEQF
NA	TRBV5-8	TRBJ2-5	ASSTGLVVETQY
NA	TRBV4-1	TRBJ2-2	ASSQDGTGDTTGELF
NA	TRBV27	TRBJ1-3	ASRSSKQGSGNTIY
NA	TRBV9	TRBJ2-2	ASSVGQGATGELF
NA	TRBV5-1	TRBJ1-1	ASSEGPNTEAF
NA	TRBV4-2	TRBJ2-1	ASGTSGGAYNEQF
once	TRBV27	TRBJ2-2	ASGTQTINTGELF
NA	TRBV11-3	TRBJ2-5	ASSTGQETQY
NA	TRBV6-1	TRBJ1-2	ASSETRVGGYT
NA	TRBV5-1	TRBJ2-2	ASSLEAALAGVTGELF
few	TRBV5-1	TRBJ1-1	ASSPGDRDTEAF
NA	TRBV6-6	TRBJ2-3	ASSSERGAAADTQY
NA	TRBV18	TRBJ1-4	ASSTYPGRGNEKLF
NA	TRBV11-3	TRBJ2-7	ASSRPGLFSYEQY
few	TRBV5-5	TRBJ2-2	ASSLAATSGPTNTGELF
NA	TRBV29-1	TRBJ1-1	SAARVGAEAF
NA	TRBV7-2	TRBJ1-3	ASSTGTYSGNTIY
once	TRBV11-2	TRBJ2-1	ASSPLAGRGRIEQF
NA	TRBV7-6	TRBJ2-2	ASSRRTTTDTGELF
NA	TRBV6-5	TRBJ2-1	ASSPVERSANEQF
NA	TRBV6-1	TRBJ1-1	ASSEALLSFF
NA	TRBV2	TRBJ2-1	ASSENGQGYYNEQF
NA	TRBV4-3	TRBJ2-7	ASSQGAGPYEQY
NA	TRBV7-9	TRBJ2-6	ASSSTLSGANVLT
once	TRBV27	TRBJ2-3	ASSRVGGASRDTQY
NA	TRBV18	TRBJ2-2	ASSPRTGIAVTGELF
NA	TRBV5-1	TRBJ2-4	ASSLPPSTGLAKNIQY
once	TRBV9	TRBJ1-1	ATSQGLNTEAF